This entry lists 21 T cell receptor beta chains sequenced from one sample in a study of CD8 T cells in Susac syndrome. A quantity of roughly 0.5 to 1 ug RNA underwent reverse transcription using random hexamers. TCRdb passed the immunoSEQ multiplex PCR reads through MiXCR, listing each CDR3 protein once. In the table there are over 140,000 distinct CDR3 sequences, approximately 95% of which are singletons. What was sequenced was CD4+ T cells from PBMCs. The receptors stem from a human donor with Susac syndrome.

The V gene is TRBV5-4, the J gene TRBJ2-7; possible D gene TRBD2, 6 bases. CDR3 length: 14 amino acids. Germline assignment: CDR1 SGHNT and CDR2 YYREEE (reference sequence). The ends were cut back, 4 bases at V and 7 bases at J, with 18 bases in the middle. The CDR3 spells CASSHEGRGFEQYF. The CDR3 coding sequence is TGTGCCAGCAGCCACGAGGGGCGGGGTTTTGAGCAGTACTTC.

The rearrangement joins TRBV2 to TRBJ2-1; 9 nucleotides line up with TRBD1. Germline V CDR1 and CDR2: SNHLY, FYNNEI. This CDR3 has 12 amino acids. Losses at the gene ends were 7 bases for V and 5 bases for J; bases not matched to a gene: 0. CDR3 nucleotide sequence: TGTGCCAGCAACAGGGGGCACAATGAGCAGTTCTTC. It yields the protein CASNRGHNEQFF.

The rearrangement links TRBV20-1 to TRBJ1-2, with 7 nucleotides matching TRBD1. Germline V CDR1 and CDR2: DFQATT, SNEGSKA (reference sequence). With V trimmed by 6 bases and J by 2 bases, 9 bases remained unmatched. The CDR3 consists of 14 residues. Here the CDR3 DNA reads TGCAGTGCCTCGGACAGGTCATCAAACTATGGCTACACCTTC. It is translated as CSASDRSSNYGYTF.

The chain recombines TRBV7-2 with TRBJ2-6; no reliable D call. The CDR3 runs to 17 residues. Germline assignment: CDR1 SGHTA and CDR2 FQGNSA. The V gene lost 5 bases and the J gene lost 0 bases, with 14 bases spanning the gap. CDR3 in amino acids: CASSPQVMSSGANVLTF. The CDR3 bases are TGTGCCAGCAGCCCTCAGGTGATGAGCTCTGGGGCCAACGTCCTGACTTTC.

The rearrangement uses TRBV25-1 and TRBJ2-5, with D tentatively TRBD1 (7 bases). With 3 bases removed from V and 5 bases from J, the gap between germline ends came to 19 bases. This CDR3 spans 16 amino acids. CDR1 is MGHDK, CDR2 SYGVNS, per germline. In DNA, the CDR3 is TGTGCCAGCAGTGAGGGCAGGGGGGCCCATAGGGAGACCCAGTACTTC. Its translation is CASSEGRGAHRETQYF.

V is TRBV7-2 and J is TRBJ1-2, with D uncertain. This CDR3 has 13 amino acids. CDR1 is SGHTA, CDR2 FQGNSA, per germline. Trimming cost V 4 bases and J 0 bases, with 6 bases left between them. CDR3 bases: TGTGCCAGCAGCTCTTCGCCTAACTATGGCTACACCTTC. It translates to CASSSSPNYGYTF.

The chain is built from TRBV20-1 and TRBJ2-1, with 7 bases matching TRBD2. J lost 6 bases, V lost 0 bases, and 5 bases had no gene match. Germline lookup yields CDR1 DFQATT and CDR2 SNEGSKA (reference sequence). This CDR3 comprises 14 residues. The CDR3 here is CSARDGSGVNEQFF. CDR3 sequence (DNA): TGCAGTGCTAGAGATGGGAGCGGGGTCAATGAGCAGTTCTTC.

V and J are TRBV29-1 and TRBJ2-7; a weak D match, TRBD1 (5 bases). This CDR3 region has 14 residues. Germline CDR1 and CDR2: SQVTM and ANQGSEA. V was cut by 4 bases and J by 0 bases, with 13 bases left in between. The DNA for the CDR3 is TGCAGCGTTGTTTGGGGCCGGAGCTCCTACGAGCAGTACTTC. Encoded protein: CSVVWGRSSYEQYF.

The chain recombines TRBV20-1 with TRBJ2-3, with 13 positions matching TRBD2. This CDR3 region has 21 residues. Germline V gene data show CDR1 as DFQATT and CDR2 as SNEGSKA (reference sequence). With 1 base clipped from V and 1 base from J, the junction kept 17 bases outside the gene matches. For the CDR3, the DNA is TGCAGTGCTAGAGGTGATGGGTACAGTCGGACTAGCGGGGGTCGCACAGATACGCAGTATTTT. Translated: CSARGDGYSRTSGGRTDTQYF.

This clonotype appeared once. The chain links TRBV12-5 to TRBJ2-1; D may correspond to TRBD1 or TRBD2 (6 bases each). The germline V and J ends were trimmed by 5 bases and 4 bases, with 15 bases remaining between them. Germline V gene data show CDR1 as LGHNT and CDR2 as FRNRAP. The CDR3 totals 15 residues. CDR3 protein: CASGVGGPGYNEQFF. CDR3 coding DNA: TGTGCTAGTGGTGTTGGGGGGCCAGGTTACAATGAGCAGTTCTTC.

The chain is built from TRBV20-1 and TRBJ1-1; maybe TRBD1 (5 bases). CDR1 and CDR2 (germline): DFQATT, SNEGSKA (reference sequence). The CDR3 consists of 12 residues. V was pared by 3 bases and J by 3 bases, with 8 bases between. The CDR3 nucleotides are TGCAGTGCTAGGGTAGGGGACACTGAAGCTTTCTTT. Translated: CSARVGDTEAFF.

The chain couples TRBV18 to TRBJ2-7; TRBD2 is a possible D gene (5 bases). Per germline, CDR1 KGHSH and CDR2 LQKENI. CDR3 length: 16 amino acids. V shed 3 bases and J shed 4 bases, with 19 bases lying between them. CDR3 amino acids: CASSPSIGRGRYEQYF. DNA for the CDR3: TGTGCCAGCTCACCTTCTATAGGACGAGGGCGATACGAGCAGTACTTC.

The genes are TRBV30 and TRBJ2-7, with D tentatively TRBD1 or TRBD2 (5 bases each). The CDR3 extends over 9 amino acids. V gave up 5 bases and J gave up 7 bases, with 6 bases separating them. CDR1 GTSNPN and CDR2 SVGIG come from the germline V gene (reference sequence). This CDR3 is CAWGGEQYF. The CDR3 DNA follows: TGTGCCTGGGGGGGAGAGCAGTACTTC.

This chain uses TRBV23-1 with TRBJ2-3, with a tentative D call TRBD2 (6 bases). Being an ORF, TRBV23-1 has a function that is uncertain. CDR3 length: 14 residues. V was clipped by 7 bases and J by 3 bases, with 14 bases between them. CDR3 loop: CASNAGAGTDTQYF. In nucleotides, the CDR3 is TGCGCCAGCAACGCCGGCGCGGGAACAGATACGCAGTATTTT.

This clonotype appeared once. The gene calls are TRBV5-1 and TRBJ2-1; TRBD2 aligns across 10 bases. Germline lookup yields CDR1 SGHRS and CDR2 YFSETQ. The length of the CDR3 is 15 residues. The V gene end was trimmed by 0 bases and the J gene end by 11 bases; junction bases not matched to a gene: 8. This chain's CDR3 is CASSLALAGVAQQFF. In DNA form, the CDR3 reads TGCGCCAGCAGCTTGGCTCTAGCGGGAGTAGCCCAGCAGTTCTTC.

The CDR3 region is CASSVGGTSGSGETQYF. The CDR3 DNA reads as TGTGCCAGCAGCGTAGGAGGGACTAGCGGGAGTGGAGAGACCCAGTACTTC. V gene TRBV9 combines with J gene TRBJ2-5, with 14 bases lining up with TRBD2. Germline trimming cut 0 bases from V and 4 bases from J; bases unmatched to any gene: 5. CDR1 is SGDLS and CDR2 is YYNGEE in the germline V gene. This CDR3 comprises 17 residues.

The genes are TRBV13 and TRBJ1-2; 9 bases are a match to TRBD1. Losses at the gene ends were 7 bases for V and 9 bases for J; bases not matched to a gene: 12. The germline gives CDR1 PRHDT, CDR2 FYEKMQ (reference sequence). The CDR3 totals 14 residues. The CDR3 region is CASMYRDRVGSYTF. CDR3 nucleotide sequence: TGTGCCAGCATGTACCGGGACAGGGTCGGGAGCTACACCTTC.

The chain joins TRBV29-1 to TRBJ2-4; the D is unclear. Germline loops: CDR1 SQVTM, CDR2 ANQGSEA. This CDR3 region has 14 residues. V lost 4 bases and J lost 0, with 10 bases in between. This CDR3 is CSVGINVAKNIQYF. In nucleotides, the CDR3 is TGCAGCGTTGGCATCAATGTAGCCAAAAACATTCAGTACTTC. The complete variable domain, with remaining parts taken from reference TRBV29-1 and TRBJ2-4, reads SAVISQKPSRDICQRGTSLTIQCQVDSQVTMMFWYRQQPGQSLTLIATANQGSEATYESGFVIDKFPISRPNLTFSTLTVSNMSPEDSSIYLCSVGINVAKNIQYFGAGTRLSVL.

The CDR3 coding sequence is TGTGCTAGCGTTGCCAGCTTCGAAGAGACCCAGTACTTC. It is translated as CASVASFEETQYF. V usage is TRBV12-5 and J usage is TRBJ2-5; D is undetermined. Between the trimmed V and J ends, which lost 9 bases and 3 bases, there was a span of 14 bases. Per germline, CDR1 LGHNT and CDR2 FRNRAP. The CDR3 sequence is 13 residues long.

The chain uses TRBV12-3 or TRBV12-4 and TRBJ1-6; 9 bases are shared with TRBD1. The CDR3 covers 15 residues. V lost 2 bases and J lost 9; bases outside the gene matches: 5. The CDR3 here is CASSLRQGVRSPLHF. Written as DNA, the CDR3 is TGTGCCAGCAGTTTAAGACAGGGGGTCCGTTCACCCCTCCACTTT.

The V gene is TRBV20-1, the J gene TRBJ1-6; D is possibly TRBD1 (5 bases). Trimming cost V 5 bases and J 8 bases, with 13 bases left between them. This CDR3 is 13 amino acids long. Germline values: CDR1 DFQATT, CDR2 SNEGSKA (reference sequence). CDR3 in amino acids: CSAERGKDSPLHF. The CDR3 DNA sequence: TGCAGTGCTGAGAGGGGAAAGGATTCACCCCTCCACTTT.